One and the same sample provided the 23 T cell receptor beta chains below, sequenced in a study of blood T cell repertoires in COVID-19. Measured with immunoSEQ multiplex PCR; TCRdb has only the in-frame clones, and not every one. This sample has more than 150,000 clones, with 75% to 85% found just once. Source material: PBMCs or T cells enriched from blood (not recorded which). The receptor source for this set is a man aged 40-49 years who had recovered from COVID-19.

This clone was counted a single time. The chain carries TRBV9 and TRBJ2-4, with TRBD1 identical over 8 bases. The germline CDR1 and CDR2 sequences are SGDLS and YYNGEE. This CDR3 spans 18 amino acids. Trimming at V came to 2 bases and at J to 0 bases, leaving 10 bases not matched to a gene. CDR3 bases: TGTGCCAGCAGCGTCGGACAGGGATCCATATTAGCCAAAAACATTCAGTACTTC. Protein product: CASSVGQGSILAKNIQYF.

This rearrangement joins TRBV28 to TRBJ2-1, with 11 nucleotides matching TRBD2. V shed 6 bases and J 5 bases; nucleotides not matched to a gene: 6. The germline gives CDR1 MDHEN, CDR2 SYDVKM. The CDR3 contains 15 residues. This chain's CDR3 is CASRRGLAVDNEQFF. The CDR3, as DNA: TGTGCCAGCAGGCGGGGACTAGCGGTAGACAATGAGCAGTTCTTC.

The J gene is TRBJ2-5, the V gene TRBV7-9; the match to TRBD1 covers 9 bases. Germline-derived CDR1 and CDR2 are SEHNR and FQNEAQ (reference sequence). V trimming: 10 bases; J trimming: 1 base; junction bases outside the gene matches: 7. This CDR3 contains 14 residues. The DNA for the CDR3 is TGTGCCACTCGGGGGGACAGGGCCCAAGAGACCCAGTACTTC. Translation: CATRGDRAQETQYF.

The rearrangement joins TRBV28 to TRBJ2-7; TRBD2 might be the D (6 bases). The CDR3 is 13 residues long. V was clipped by 6 bases and J by 2 bases, with 11 bases between them. Germline CDR1 reads MDHEN; CDR2 reads SYDVKM. DNA for the CDR3: TGTGCCAGCAGGCGGGACGGTCCCTACGAGCAGTACTTC. This codes for CASRRDGPYEQYF.

This sequence joins TRBV19 and TRBJ1-1, with 7 bases that match TRBD1. CDR3 length: 15 amino acids. Trimming took 1 base from V and 1 from J; bases not matched to a gene: 3. Germline CDR1 and CDR2: LNHDA and SQIVND (reference sequence). CDR3 in DNA: TGTGCCAGTAGTATAGGACAGGGTGGGAACACTGAAGCTTTCTTT. It encodes CASSIGQGGNTEAFF. The entire variable domain, with the rest obtained from reference TRBV19 and TRBJ1-1, is as follows: DGGITQSPKYLFRKEGQNVTLSCEQNLNHDAMYWYRQDPGQGLRLIYYSQIVNDFQKGDIAEGYSVSREKKESFPLTVTSAQKNPTAFYLCASSIGQGGNTEAFFGQGTRLTVV.

The chain is built from TRBV4-2 and TRBJ2-5; D possibly corresponds to TRBD1 (6 bases). Germline lookup yields CDR1 LGHNA and CDR2 YNFKEQ. Trimming took off 0 bases at V and 5 bases at J, with 28 bases between the two ends. This CDR3 spans 20 amino acids. For the CDR3, the DNA is TGTGCCAGCAGCCAAGACCCCCTAGGGGGAGCACCCCCTGTCCGGGAGACCCAGTACTTC. It encodes CASSQDPLGGAPPVRETQYF.

This chain uses TRBV27 with TRBJ1-2; D remains ambiguous. The germline V gene has CDR1 MNHEY and CDR2 SMNVEV (reference sequence). The CDR3 contains 13 residues. Between the trimmed V and J ends, which lost 3 bases and 2 bases, there was a span of 7 bases. The CDR3, as DNA: TGTGCCAGCAGTTTTTCACAAAACTATGGCTACACCTTC. This encodes CASSFSQNYGYTF.

This rearrangement joins TRBV6-2 or TRBV6-3 to TRBJ1-3; D gene ambiguous. V was clipped by 2 bases and J by 0 bases, with 5 bases between them. The CDR3 loop spans 14 amino acids. Germline CDR1 and CDR2: MNHEY and SVGEGT. Here the CDR3 DNA reads TGTGCCAGCAGTTACGACATCTCTGGAAACACCATATATTTT. It encodes CASSYDISGNTIYF.

This clone occurred once. The chain employs TRBV10-3 and TRBJ2-7; the match to TRBD2 covers 9 bases. CDR3 length: 16 residues. The ends lost 10 bases at V and 5 bases at J; junction bases unmatched: 18. Germline V gene sequence: CDR1 ENHRY, CDR2 SYGVKD. The CDR3 nucleotides are TGTGCCACCACCCCTGTTGCTAGCGGGATTCTGGACGAGCAGTACGTC. Its protein product is CATTPVASGILDEQYV.

The gene calls are TRBV7-8 and TRBJ1-2; D possibly corresponds to TRBD1 (5 bases). V dropped 5 bases and J dropped 6 bases, with 16 bases sitting between them. The CDR3 spans 14 residues. The V gene's germline CDR1 is SGHVS and CDR2 FQNEAQ. CDR3 sequence: CASSPGIGADGYTF. CDR3 DNA sequence: TGTGCCAGCAGCCCAGGGATTGGGGCGGATGGCTACACCTTC.

V is TRBV7-3 and J is TRBJ2-3, with 13 bases matching TRBD2. The CDR3 spans 17 residues. With 5 bases clipped from V and 0 bases from J, the junction kept 5 bases outside the gene matches. Germline V lookup: CDR1 SGHTA, CDR2 FQGTGA. The DNA for the CDR3 is TGTGCCAGCAGCACTTCGGGACTAGCGGGAAGCACAGATACGCAGTATTTT. It translates to CASSTSGLAGSTDTQYF. The whole variable domain, filled in from reference TRBV7-3 and TRBJ2-3, reads GAGVSQTPSNKVTEKGKYVELRCDPISGHTALYWYRQSLGQGPEFLIYFQGTGAADDSGLPNDRFFAVRPEGSVSTLKIQRTERGDSAVYLCASSTSGLAGSTDTQYFGPGTRLTVL.

This chain uses TRBV25-1 with TRBJ2-7, with 7 bases aligning to TRBD1. After removal of 4 bases from V and 0 bases from J, the junction contained 9 bases not matched to a gene. This CDR3 comprises 16 residues. Germline-derived CDR1 and CDR2 are MGHDK and SYGVNS. The CDR3 region has the DNA TGTGCCAGCAGTGCCGCTAGGGACAGCTACTCCTACGAGCAGTACTTC. It is translated as CASSAARDSYSYEQYF.

The chain has TRBV6-5 and TRBJ2-3, with 12 bases lining up with TRBD2. CDR3 length: 14 residues. Trimming removed 5 bases from V and 6 bases from J; junction bases left unmatched: 3. The germline V gene has CDR1 MNHEY and CDR2 SVGAGI. The CDR3 DNA follows: TGTGCCAGCAGTCTAGCGGGAGGGAGGGATACGCAGTATTTT. Its translation: CASSLAGGRDTQYF.

The rearrangement links TRBV18 to TRBJ1-5; 7 bases align to TRBD1. This CDR3 region has 16 residues. Germline CDR1 reads KGHSH; CDR2 reads LQKENI. V shed 3 bases, J shed 1 base, and the junction held 6 bases outside the gene matches. The CDR3 sequence is CASSPDRAVSNQPQHF. The CDR3 nucleotides read TGTGCCAGCTCACCTGACAGGGCCGTGAGCAATCAGCCCCAGCATTTT.

The chain uses TRBV18 and TRBJ2-5; 7 bases match TRBD1. V dropped 6 bases and J dropped 5; count of bases not matched to a gene: 6. The CDR3 contains 13 residues. Germline lookup yields CDR1 KGHSH and CDR2 LQKENI. The CDR3 DNA reads as TGTGCCAGCTCCAAACAGGGGTTGGAGACCCAGTACTTC. This encodes CASSKQGLETQYF.

V usage is TRBV19 and J usage is TRBJ1-1; D is ambiguous. The length of the CDR3 is 14 residues. The germline gives CDR1 LNHDA, CDR2 SQIVND (reference sequence). Trimming cost V 5 bases and J 5 bases, with 15 bases left between them. This CDR3 is CASSDFGVGTEAFF. The CDR3 DNA is TGTGCCAGTAGTGATTTCGGGGTTGGGACTGAAGCTTTCTTT.

This chain connects TRBV28 to TRBJ1-4; tentatively, D is TRBD1 (6 bases). This CDR3 is built from 16 residues. Germline-derived CDR1 and CDR2 are MDHEN and SYDVKM. The V and J ends lost 6 bases and 8 bases respectively, with 22 bases between them. CDR3 loop: CASSPAPRRGWEKLFF. For the CDR3, the DNA is TGTGCCAGCAGCCCCGCCCCAAGAAGGGGGTGGGAAAAACTGTTTTTT.

In this sample, this clone turned up once. The rearrangement joins TRBV6-5 to TRBJ2-5, with 7 bases identical to TRBD1. The germline V gene encodes CDR1 MNHEY and CDR2 SVGAGI. J gave up 2 bases and V 7 bases, and 7 bases lay outside the gene matches. This CDR3 contains 14 residues. The CDR3 region has the DNA TGTGCCAGCATCCCAACAGGGGTTCAAGAGACCCAGTACTTC. Amino acids: CASIPTGVQETQYF.

This chain connects TRBV5-1 to TRBJ1-1; TRBD1 aligns across 8 bases. CDR3 size: 14 residues. The V gene's germline CDR1 is SGHRS and CDR2 YFSETQ. The ends lost 4 bases at V and 0 bases at J; junction bases unmatched: 2. The CDR3 sequence: CASSQDRVNTEAFF. The CDR3 DNA sequence: TGCGCCAGCAGCCAGGACAGGGTGAACACTGAAGCTTTCTTT. Variable domain in full (rest from reference TRBV5-1 and TRBJ1-1): KAGVTQTPRYLIKTRGQQVTLSCSPISGHRSVSWYQQTPGQGLQFLFEYFSETQRNKGNFPGRFSGRQFSNSRSEMNVSTLELGDSALYLCASSQDRVNTEAFFGQGTRLTVV.

V gene TRBV10-3 combines with J gene TRBJ1-1, with 8 positions matching TRBD1. CDR3 length: 18 amino acids. Per the germline V gene, CDR1 is ENHRY and CDR2 is SYGVKD. With 7 bases clipped from V and 11 bases from J, the junction kept 27 bases outside the gene matches. CDR3 nucleotides: TGTGCCATCACCGAAAGGGGCCTGGACAGGGAGGATCGAGGGTATGCTTTCTTT. Translated, it gives CAITERGLDREDRGYAFF.

J is TRBJ2-1 and V is TRBV10-3; maybe TRBD1 (6 bases). The CDR3 has 15 residues. Germline V CDR1 and CDR2: ENHRY, SYGVKD. The V end lost 3 bases, the J end lost 5 bases, and 14 bases lay between the germline ends. CDR3 bases: TGTGCCATCAGTGACGGCAGGGGTTGGGACAATGAGCAGTTCTTC. Encoded protein: CAISDGRGWDNEQFF.

Concerning this clone: The sample carries other DNA sequences with the same CDR3. V is TRBV28 and J is TRBJ1-1, with TRBD1 identical over 8 bases. V trimming: 5 bases; J trimming: 5 bases; junction bases outside the gene matches: 10. This CDR3 is built from 15 residues. Germline V gives CDR1 MDHEN, CDR2 SYDVKM. The DNA for the CDR3 is TGTGCCAGCAGTCCGCCCGGACAGGGTCGGACTGAAGCTTTCTTT. Protein product: CASSPPGQGRTEAFF.

This sequence joins TRBV5-4 and TRBJ2-3, with 10 bases aligning to TRBD1. Germline lookup yields CDR1 SGHNT and CDR2 YYREEE (reference sequence). This CDR3 comprises 16 residues. The J segment lost 4 bases and the V segment lost 4 bases, leaving 9 bases of the junction unmatched. The CDR3 coding sequence is TGTGCCAGCAGCGGGCCGGGACAGGGGAGAGCAGATACGCAGTATTTT. Translation gives CASSGPGQGRADTQYF.